This TCR beta chain stems from a study of CD8 T cells in ankylosing spondylitis. Making use of molecular barcodes, quantitative 5'-RACE generated TCR beta libraries. One entry per CDR3 protein results from TCRdb running MiXCR on the 5' RACE reads. The sample has roughly 350,000 distinct CDR3 sequences, less than 9.5% seen once; the top ten hold about 14%. This clonotype has just a few counts. Its antigen remains unidentified. Whole-study findings and limits: Reported data indicate significant enrichment of disease-linked clones within matched ankylosing spondylitis synovial fluid. Reactive arthritis synovial fluid and blood previously showed some of these motif variants. Among TCR beta sequences, a motif of several highly homologous variants appeared characteristic of ankylosing spondylitis blood. Clones linked to the disease showed a CD8+ phenotype. They occurred at relatively low frequencies in peripheral blood.

The CDR3 loop spans 15 amino acids. V dropped 4 bases and J dropped 3 bases, with 13 bases sitting between them. CDR1 is LGHDT and CDR2 is YNNKEL in the germline V gene (reference sequence). Sequencing was carried out using blood, either unsorted or a sorted T cell fraction (not recorded which). This sequence originates from a male donor with ankylosing spondylitis. This chain joins TRBV3-1 and TRBJ2-1, with a possible D match to TRBD1 (5 bases). DNA for the CDR3: TGTGCCAGCAGCCTCCGACAGAGGAACTACAATGAGCAGTTCTTC. Its translation: CASSLRQRNYNEQFF.